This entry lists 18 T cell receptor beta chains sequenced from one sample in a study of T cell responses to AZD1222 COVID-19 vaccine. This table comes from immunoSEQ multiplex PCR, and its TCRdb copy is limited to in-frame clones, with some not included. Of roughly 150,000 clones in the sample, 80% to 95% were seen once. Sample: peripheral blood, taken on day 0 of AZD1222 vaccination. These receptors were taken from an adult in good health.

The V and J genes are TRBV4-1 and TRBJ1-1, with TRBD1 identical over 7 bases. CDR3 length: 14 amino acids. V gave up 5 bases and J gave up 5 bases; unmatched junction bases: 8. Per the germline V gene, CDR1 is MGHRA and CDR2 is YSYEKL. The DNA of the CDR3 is TGCGCCAGCAGCTCCCAGACAGGGAGAACTGAAGCTTTCTTT. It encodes CASSSQTGRTEAFF.

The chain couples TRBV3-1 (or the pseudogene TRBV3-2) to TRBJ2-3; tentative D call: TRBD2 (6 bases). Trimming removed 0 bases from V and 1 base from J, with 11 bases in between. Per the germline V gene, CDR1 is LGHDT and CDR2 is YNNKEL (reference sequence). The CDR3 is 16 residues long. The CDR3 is CASSQDWGVGTDTQYF. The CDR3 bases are TGTGCCAGCAGCCAAGATTGGGGGGTGGGCACAGATACGCAGTATTTT.

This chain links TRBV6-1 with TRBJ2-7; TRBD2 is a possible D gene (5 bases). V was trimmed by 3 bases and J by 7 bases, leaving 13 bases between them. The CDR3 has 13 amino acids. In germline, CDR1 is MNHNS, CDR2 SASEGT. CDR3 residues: CASSEVFRGEQYF. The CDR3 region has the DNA TGTGCCAGCAGTGAGGTTTTCCGAGGGGAGCAGTACTTC.

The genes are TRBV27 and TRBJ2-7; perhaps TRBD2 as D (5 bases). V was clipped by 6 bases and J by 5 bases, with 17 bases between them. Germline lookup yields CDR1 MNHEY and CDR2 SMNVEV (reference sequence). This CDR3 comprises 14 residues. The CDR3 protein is CASSPIPGSNEQYF. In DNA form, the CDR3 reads TGTGCCAGCAGCCCCATTCCGGGAAGCAACGAGCAGTACTTC.

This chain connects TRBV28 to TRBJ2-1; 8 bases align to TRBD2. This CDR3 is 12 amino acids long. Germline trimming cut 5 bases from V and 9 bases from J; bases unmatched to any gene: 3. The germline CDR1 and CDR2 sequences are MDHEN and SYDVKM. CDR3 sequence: CASSGTSVEQFF. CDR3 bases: TGTGCCAGCAGTGGGACTAGTGTTGAGCAGTTCTTC.

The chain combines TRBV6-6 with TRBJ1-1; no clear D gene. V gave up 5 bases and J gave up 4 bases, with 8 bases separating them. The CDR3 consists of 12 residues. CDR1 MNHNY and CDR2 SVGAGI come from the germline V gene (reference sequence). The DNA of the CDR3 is TGTGCCAGCAGTGTTCTGGGCACTGAAGCTTTCTTT. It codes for CASSVLGTEAFF.

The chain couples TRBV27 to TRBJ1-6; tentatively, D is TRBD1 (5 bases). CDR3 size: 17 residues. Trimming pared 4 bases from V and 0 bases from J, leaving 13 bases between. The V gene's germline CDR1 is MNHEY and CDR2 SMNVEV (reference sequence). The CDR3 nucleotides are TGTGCCAGCAGTTGGGGCCCTGCGCTCTCCTATAATTCACCCCTCCACTTT. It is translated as CASSWGPALSYNSPLHF.

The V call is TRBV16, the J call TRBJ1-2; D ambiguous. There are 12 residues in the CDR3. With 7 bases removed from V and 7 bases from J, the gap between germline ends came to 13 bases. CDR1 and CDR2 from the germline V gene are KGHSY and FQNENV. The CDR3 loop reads CASTQRIGGYTF. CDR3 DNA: TGTGCCAGCACTCAACGGATCGGTGGCTACACCTTC.

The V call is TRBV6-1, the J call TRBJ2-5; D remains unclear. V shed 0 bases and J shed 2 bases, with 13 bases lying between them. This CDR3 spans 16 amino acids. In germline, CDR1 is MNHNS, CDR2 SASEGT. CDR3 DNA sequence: TGTGCCAGCAGTGAAGCGGTCGTGACGCAACAAGAGACCCAGTACTTC. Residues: CASSEAVVTQQETQYF.

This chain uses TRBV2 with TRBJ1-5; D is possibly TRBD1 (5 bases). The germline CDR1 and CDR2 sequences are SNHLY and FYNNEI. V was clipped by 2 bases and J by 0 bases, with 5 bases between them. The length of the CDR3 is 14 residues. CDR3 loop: CASSEQGSNQPQHF. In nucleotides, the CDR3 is TGTGCCAGCAGTGAACAGGGTAGCAATCAGCCCCAGCATTTT.

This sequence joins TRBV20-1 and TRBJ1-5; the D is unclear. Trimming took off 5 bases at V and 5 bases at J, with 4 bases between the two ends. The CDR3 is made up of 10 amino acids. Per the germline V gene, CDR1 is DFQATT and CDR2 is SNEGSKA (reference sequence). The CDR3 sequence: CSAGDQPQHF. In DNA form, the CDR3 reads TGCAGTGCTGGGGATCAGCCCCAGCATTTT.

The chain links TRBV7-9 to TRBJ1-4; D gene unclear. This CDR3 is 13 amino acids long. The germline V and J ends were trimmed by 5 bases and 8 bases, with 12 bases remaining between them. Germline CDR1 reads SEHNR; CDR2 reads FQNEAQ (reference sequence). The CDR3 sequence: CASSLRTGEKLFF. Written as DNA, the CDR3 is TGTGCCAGCAGCCTACGGACGGGAGAAAAACTGTTTTTT.

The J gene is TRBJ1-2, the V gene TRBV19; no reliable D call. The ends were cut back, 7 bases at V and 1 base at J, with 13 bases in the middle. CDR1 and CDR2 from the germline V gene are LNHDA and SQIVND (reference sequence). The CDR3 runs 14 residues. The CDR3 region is CASTPTGLNYGYTF. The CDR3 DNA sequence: TGTGCCAGTACCCCGACCGGTCTTAACTATGGCTACACCTTC.

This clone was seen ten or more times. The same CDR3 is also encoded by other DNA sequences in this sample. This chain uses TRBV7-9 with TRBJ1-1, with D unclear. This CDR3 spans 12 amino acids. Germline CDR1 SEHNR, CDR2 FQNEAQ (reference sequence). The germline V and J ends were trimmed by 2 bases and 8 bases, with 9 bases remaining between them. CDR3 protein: CASSLRTGEAFF. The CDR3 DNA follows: TGTGCCAGCAGCTTAAGGACGGGGGAAGCTTTCTTT.

CDR3 in DNA: TGTGCCAGTAGTCCCGGGAGAGAAAAACTGTTTTTT. It translates to CASSPGREKLFF. The chain links TRBV19 to TRBJ1-4; D ambiguous. Germline V gene sequence: CDR1 LNHDA, CDR2 SQIVND (reference sequence). The CDR3 runs to 12 residues. The V gene lost 5 bases and the J gene lost 8 bases, with 9 bases spanning the gap.

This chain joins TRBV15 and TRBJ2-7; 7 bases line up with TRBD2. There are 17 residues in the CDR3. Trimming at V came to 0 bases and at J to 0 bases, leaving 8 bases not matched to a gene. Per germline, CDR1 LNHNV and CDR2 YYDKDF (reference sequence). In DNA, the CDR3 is TGTGCCACCAGCAGAGACAAGGGGCGGGGGACCTCCTACGAGCAGTACTTC. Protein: CATSRDKGRGTSYEQYF.

The CDR3 coding sequence is TGTGCCAGCAGCGACGTGATTGGGGCCAAAACTCAAGCTTTCTTT. Amino acid sequence: CASSDVIGAKTQAFF. The chain couples TRBV11-2 to TRBJ1-1, with a tentative D call TRBD1 (5 bases). The CDR3 totals 15 residues. Trimming cost V 5 bases and J 9 bases, with 22 bases left between them. Germline V CDR1 and CDR2: SGHAT, FQNNGV. Supplemented by reference TRBV11-2 and TRBJ1-1, the full variable domain reads EAGVAQSPRYKIIEKRQSVAFWCNPISGHATLYWYQQILGQGPKLLIQFQNNGVVDDSQLPKDRFSAERLKGVDSTLKIQPAKLEDSAVYLCASSDVIGAKTQAFFGQGTRLTVV.

CDR3 DNA: TGTGCCAGCAGCTTATTCGGGGGAGGGAATTCACCCCTCCACTTT. This translates into CASSLFGGGNSPLHF. V is TRBV7-9 and J is TRBJ1-6, with D perhaps TRBD1 (5 bases). CDR3 size: 15 residues. CDR1 is SEHNR and CDR2 is FQNEAQ in the germline V gene (reference sequence). V was cut by 2 bases and J by 7 bases, with 12 bases left in between. The variable domain in full, completed from reference TRBV7-9 and TRBJ1-6, reads DTGVSQNPRHKITKRGQNVTFRCDPISEHNRLYWYRQTLGQGPEFLTYFQNEAQLEKSRLLSDRFSAERPKGSFSTLEIQRTEQGDSAMYLCASSLFGGGNSPLHFGNGTRLTVT.